Each of the 24 T cell receptor beta chains below was sequenced from the same sample in a study of vaccination effects on CD4 cells after COVID-19. Sequencing was preceded by expansion of antigen-specific CD4+ T cells with viral peptide pools in the ViraFEST assay. The authors isolated CD4+ T cells after more than eight days of culture. Vaccine recipients lacked prior SARS-CoV-2 infection and had negative nucleocapsid antibodies. No antigen is known for these receptors. The assay was immunoSEQ multiplex PCR, and TCRdb's table has in-frame clones only and misses some. This table holds about 21,000 clones, roughly 80% found once. Sequences were derived from CD4+ T cells from PBMCs cultured with HCoV-NL63 spike peptides, sampled before COVID-19 vaccination. The source is a human donor who received a COVID-19 vaccine.

The chain joins TRBV4-3 to TRBJ1-2; tentatively, D is TRBD1 (5 bases). The CDR3 spans 16 residues. Germline V CDR1 and CDR2: LGHNA, YSLEER. V was pared by 0 bases and J by 2 bases, with 13 bases between. CDR3 in amino acids: CASSQDRGVKNYGYTF. As DNA, the CDR3 is TGCGCCAGCAGCCAAGATCGAGGGGTTAAGAACTATGGCTACACCTTC.

The rearrangement joins TRBV6-1 to TRBJ2-7; D is unresolved. This CDR3 spans 15 amino acids. V lost 2 bases to trimming and J lost 2 bases, with 13 bases between them. The germline CDR1 and CDR2 sequences are MNHNS and SASEGT. CDR3 in DNA: TGTGCCAGCAGTGAAACCCCAGGAGCCCCCTACGAGCAGTACTTC. Translated, it gives CASSETPGAPYEQYF.

This clone was observed a few times. The chain uses TRBV11-2 and TRBJ1-6, with 8 bases identical to TRBD1. Germline CDR1 and CDR2: SGHAT and FQNNGV. J was trimmed by 7 bases and V by 0 bases; bases with no gene match: 5. The CDR3 consists of 16 residues. The CDR3, as DNA: TGTGCCAGCAGCTTAGAAACAGGGGGGTGGAATTCACCCCTCCACTTT. It codes for CASSLETGGWNSPLHF.

The chain employs TRBV3-1 (or the pseudogene TRBV3-2) and TRBJ1-2; no firm D call. Trimming pared 1 base from V and 2 bases from J, leaving 11 bases between. In germline, CDR1 is LGHDT, CDR2 YNNKEL (reference sequence). This CDR3 has 15 residues. The CDR3 is CASSQGVGQNYGYTF. DNA for the CDR3: TGTGCCAGCAGCCAAGGGGTAGGGCAGAACTATGGCTACACCTTC.

V and J are TRBV27 and TRBJ2-3; 8 positions agree with TRBD1. This CDR3 is 15 amino acids long. V dropped 6 bases and J dropped 0; count of bases not matched to a gene: 5. The germline V gene encodes CDR1 MNHEY and CDR2 SMNVEV (reference sequence). The CDR3 nucleotides are TGTGCCAGCAGCCCACAGGGGGTAAGCACAGATACGCAGTATTTT. Protein product: CASSPQGVSTDTQYF.

The rearrangement joins TRBV19 to TRBJ1-2; D gene ambiguous. Trimming removed 6 bases from V and 4 bases from J, with 9 bases in between. Germline lookup yields CDR1 LNHDA and CDR2 SQIVND (reference sequence). The CDR3 contains 12 residues. The CDR3 DNA reads TGTGCCAGTAGAAGGACTGCCTATGGCTACACCTTC. It specifies CASRRTAYGYTF.

V and J are TRBV7-2 and TRBJ1-3, with unresolved D. The CDR3 totals 15 residues. V was cut by 2 bases and J by 2 bases, with 10 bases left in between. CDR1 is SGHTA and CDR2 is FQGNSA in the germline V gene. In DNA, the CDR3 is TGTGCCAGCAGCTTATGGTTCTCAACTGGAAACACCATATATTTT. Its protein is CASSLWFSTGNTIYF.

In DNA, the CDR3 is TGTGCCAGCAGCGCCACTCCAGGGGGAGTGAACACTGAAGCTTTCTTT. This sequence encodes CASSATPGGVNTEAFF. The chain has TRBV9 and TRBJ1-1; TRBD1 matches 7 bases. Germline CDR1 and CDR2: SGDLS and YYNGEE. J was trimmed by 0 bases and V by 3 bases; bases with no gene match: 8. This CDR3 region has 16 residues. Looking up the rest from reference TRBV9 and TRBJ1-1 gives the full variable domain: DSGVTQTPKHLITATGQRVTLRCSPRSGDLSVYWYQQSLDQGLQFLIQYYNGEERAKGNILERFSAQQFPDLHSELNLSSLELGDSALYFCASSATPGGVNTEAFFGQGTRLTVV.

The V and J genes are TRBV6-1 and TRBJ2-3; TRBD2 matches at 9 bases. The CDR3 is 17 amino acids. Germline V gene sequence: CDR1 MNHNS, CDR2 SASEGT. V shed 0 bases and J 5 bases; nucleotides not matched to a gene: 9. CDR3 sequence (DNA): TGTGCCAGCAGTGAAGCGCTGTTAGCGGGGGCCGGAGATACGCAGTATTTT. This translates into CASSEALLAGAGDTQYF.

The gene calls are TRBV5-1 and TRBJ1-1; 7 bases agree with TRBD1. V lost 2 bases to trimming and J lost 5 bases; unmatched junction nucleotides: 3. The germline CDR1 and CDR2 sequences are SGHRS and YFSETQ. This CDR3 is 13 amino acids long. CDR3 DNA sequence: TGCGCCAGCAGCTTCGACAGGGAAACTGAAGCTTTCTTT. Its translation is CASSFDRETEAFF.

The chain couples TRBV6-2 or TRBV6-3 to TRBJ2-7; no reliable D call. The V end lost 4 bases, the J end lost 3 bases, and 13 bases lay between the germline ends. The CDR3 sequence is 14 residues long. Germline lookup yields CDR1 MNHEY and CDR2 SVGEGT. Written as DNA, the CDR3 is TGTGCCAGCAGTTCGGTATCCAATCTCTACGAGCAGTACTTC. Encoded protein: CASSSVSNLYEQYF.

CDR3 loop: CASSPDRGRGQYF. CDR3 coding DNA: TGTGCCAGCAGCCCGGACAGGGGGCGGGGGCAGTACTTC. The rearrangement joins TRBV5-6 to TRBJ2-7, with 11 bases matching TRBD1. V trimming: 4 bases; J trimming: 9 bases; junction bases outside the gene matches: 6. The CDR3 is 13 amino acids. Per the germline V gene, CDR1 is SGHDT and CDR2 is YYEEEE. Together with reference TRBV5-6 and TRBJ2-7, the CDR3 gives the full variable domain: DAGVTQSPTHLIKTRGQQVTLRCSPKSGHDTVSWYQQALGQGPQFIFQYYEEEERQRGNFPDRFSGHQFPNYSSELNVNALLLGDSALYLCASSPDRGRGQYFGPGTRLTVT.

Only one count was recorded for this clone. Written as DNA, the CDR3 is TGTGCCAGCAGCCCTTCCCCGGACAGGACCTACGAGCAGTACTTC. Translating gives CASSPSPDRTYEQYF. The chain carries TRBV9 and TRBJ2-7; 7 nucleotides align to TRBD1. Trimming at V came to 4 bases and at J to 2 bases, leaving 9 bases not matched to a gene. Germline-derived CDR1 and CDR2 are SGDLS and YYNGEE. There are 15 residues in the CDR3.

V is TRBV5-6 and J is TRBJ2-7, with D tentatively TRBD1 (6 bases). Trimming removed 5 bases from V and 3 bases from J, with 12 bases in between. The length of the CDR3 is 13 residues. The germline V gene encodes CDR1 SGHDT and CDR2 YYEEEE. Here the CDR3 DNA reads TGTGCCAGCAGTCCCACAGGGTTCTACGAGCAGTACTTC. The encoded protein is CASSPTGFYEQYF.

The gene calls are TRBV2 and TRBJ2-1; perhaps TRBD2 as D (5 bases). Germline assignment: CDR1 SNHLY and CDR2 FYNNEI. The CDR3 spans 15 residues. Trimming left V 4 bases short and J 4 bases short, with 14 bases between. The DNA for the CDR3 is TGTGCCAGCAGTGTGTCCAGCGGCAGTTACAATGAGCAGTTCTTC. Its translation is CASSVSSGSYNEQFF. The entire variable domain, with the rest obtained from reference TRBV2 and TRBJ2-1, is as follows: EPEVTQTPSHQVTQMGQEVILRCVPISNHLYFYWYRQILGQKVEFLVSFYNNEISEKSEIFDDQFSVERPDGSNFTLKIRSTKLEDSAMYFCASSVSSGSYNEQFFGPGTRLTVL.

The chain is built from TRBV3-1 (or the pseudogene TRBV3-2) and TRBJ1-3; D is perhaps TRBD1 (6 bases). Germline-derived CDR1 and CDR2 are LGHDT and YNNKEL (reference sequence). The CDR3 consists of 15 residues. The V end lost 6 bases, the J end lost 2 bases, and 14 bases lay between the germline ends. This CDR3 is CASRSWQGTGNTIYF. CDR3 DNA: TGTGCCAGCAGATCTTGGCAGGGGACTGGAAACACCATATATTTT.

In its sample, this clone was seen a few times. The V gene is TRBV6-5, the J gene TRBJ1-1, with D uncertain. In germline, CDR1 is MNHEY, CDR2 SVGAGI. Between the trimmed V and J ends, which lost 2 bases and 8 bases, there was a span of 9 bases. The length of the CDR3 is 12 residues. In DNA form, the CDR3 reads TGTGCCAGCAGTTACAGTGGTAGGGAAGCTTTCTTT. Its translation: CASSYSGREAFF.

The rearrangement uses TRBV7-2 and TRBJ2-5; D not resolved. CDR3 length equals 16 residues. The germline gives CDR1 SGHTA, CDR2 FQGNSA. V was clipped by 1 base and J by 5 bases, with 17 bases between them. The CDR3 DNA is TGTGCCAGCAGCTTAGTCGGGCGGACCACCTCCGAGACCCAGTACTTC. It translates to CASSLVGRTTSETQYF. Full variable domain (missing parts from reference TRBV7-2 and TRBJ2-5): GAGVSQSPSNKVTEKGKDVELRCDPISGHTALYWYRQSLGQGLEFLIYFQGNSAPDKSGLPSDRFSAERTGGSVSTLTIQRTQQEDSAVYLCASSLVGRTTSETQYFGPGTRLLVL.

The gene calls are TRBV4-1 and TRBJ2-5; 10 nucleotides agree with TRBD2. V lost 4 bases, J lost 5 bases, and 7 bases stayed unmatched. Germline V lookup: CDR1 MGHRA, CDR2 YSYEKL. This CDR3 has 15 amino acids. The CDR3 region has the DNA TGCGCCAGCAGCCCCAGCGGGGGGGCCTGGGAGACCCAGTACTTC. Amino acids: CASSPSGGAWETQYF.

The rearrangement joins TRBV25-1 to TRBJ1-4; a weak D match, TRBD1 (6 bases). The ends were cut back, 1 base at V and 10 bases at J, with 22 bases in the middle. The CDR3 is made up of 17 amino acids. Germline CDR1 reads MGHDK; CDR2 reads SYGVNS. CDR3 sequence (DNA): TGTGCCAGCAGTGAATCAGGCGTGGGGGGCCCATCAGGAAAACTGTTTTTT. This gives the protein CASSESGVGGPSGKLFF. Supplemented by reference TRBV25-1 and TRBJ1-4, the full variable domain reads EADIYQTPRYLVIGTGKKITLECSQTMGHDKMYWYQQDPGMELHLIHYSYGVNSTEKGDLSSESTVSRIRTEHFPLTLESARPSHTSQYLCASSESGVGGPSGKLFFGSGTQLSVL.

CDR3 coding DNA: TGTGCCAGCAGCACCTTGGGGCAGCTGAACACTGAAGCTTTCTTT. Translated, it gives CASSTLGQLNTEAFF. This chain joins TRBV5-4 and TRBJ1-1, with D perhaps TRBD1 (5 bases). The CDR3 is made up of 15 amino acids. Trimming took off 4 bases at V and 0 bases at J, with 13 bases between the two ends. Germline V lookup: CDR1 SGHNT, CDR2 YYREEE (reference sequence).

V and J are TRBV5-1 and TRBJ1-1; D is uncertain. Trimming cost V 0 bases and J 0 bases, with 12 bases left between them. The CDR3 consists of 16 residues. Germline V CDR1 and CDR2: SGHRS, YFSETQ. The CDR3 protein is CASSLGVGELNTEAFF. The CDR3, as DNA: TGCGCCAGCAGCTTGGGAGTCGGGGAGTTGAACACTGAAGCTTTCTTT.

This clone was counted a single time. V gene TRBV7-2 combines with J gene TRBJ2-7, with TRBD2 as a possible D gene (6 bases). CDR3 length: 15 amino acids. From germline, CDR1 is SGHTA and CDR2 FQGNSA. The V and J ends lost 4 bases and 2 bases respectively, with 15 bases between them. Here the CDR3 reads CASSSRGSGPYEQYF. Here the CDR3 DNA reads TGTGCCAGCAGCTCCCGAGGTAGCGGTCCCTACGAGCAGTACTTC.

The chain recombines TRBV15 with TRBJ1-4; D remains ambiguous. Trimming took 0 bases from V and 7 from J, leaving 15 bases between them. The CDR3 spans 16 residues. Germline CDR1 is LNHNV and CDR2 is YYDKDF (reference sequence). CDR3 coding DNA: TGTGCCACCAGCAGAGATCGCCCGGAGCTTGTTGAAAAACTGTTTTTT. Encoded protein: CATSRDRPELVEKLFF.